The T cell receptor beta chain under discussion was sequenced for a study of shared clonotypes between healthy human individuals (TCRdb year 2020). In the study overall: Three men and a couple of women, aged 18 to 49 years, made up the cohort. For each donor, CD4 naive and CD4 memory were each given three plates, CD8 naive was given two plates, and CD8 memory was given one plate. The study deeply sequenced blood TCR repertoires of five healthy adults to estimate repertoire size and the extent of clonotype sharing between individuals. To increase sequencing depth and limit assay-specific biases, different laboratories used diverse techniques to prepare libraries and sequence TCR repertoires. Each donor's leukapheresis produced roughly between roughly 0.94 and 9.5 billion PBMCs.

The donors were healthy, HIV-negative adults with no recently reported acute infections or vaccinations. Every donor was a Caucasian adult living in Nashville, Tennessee, USA. CD4+ T cells were enriched by magnetic negative selection; naive cells were then positively selected on CD45RA, and the negative fraction formed the memory subset. After blood collection by leukapheresis, PBMCs were isolated using Ficoll-Histopaque density gradient centrifugation and then cryopreserved in the vapor phase of liquid nitrogen. Purity and quantity of every magnetically sorted T cell population were checked by analytical flow cytometry. Each sorted fraction had its genomic DNA isolated and then quantified by UV absorbance on a Nanodrop 2000c. Results the study describes overall, beyond this receptor: Only blood was sampled, and tissue TCR repertoires likely differ from those in blood. Even with the large sequencing depth, rarefaction of the sorted-subset datasets indicated that sequencing was incomplete. Because the study included only a small number of donors, the genetic and exposure-history diversity represented was limited. When several donors were compared, the shared fraction of clonotypes was about 5.2% for naive CD4, over 3% for naive CD8, about 2.4% for memory CD4, and 0.35% to 0.5% for memory CD8. Pairwise subsampling led to the expectation that sequencing depth would affect the degree of clonotype sharing among donors. Compared with non-shared clonotypes, clonotypes shared by all four sorted-subset donors had higher generation probabilities. Naive subsets generally had larger estimated clonotype richness than memory subsets did.

Using the deep immunoSEQ assay, TCR CDR3 regions were amplified from genomic DNA by multiplex PCR. For each cell subset, the extracted genomic DNA was distributed evenly across all wells of several immunoSEQ 96-well plates, and each plate served as one replicate. Each replicate PCR for sorted subsets received roughly 200 ng genomic DNA, equal to about 29,000 T cell genomes. Purified libraries were quantified with a Qubit 3.0 fluorometer, sized on a Bioanalyzer 2100, and re-quantified with the KAPA Library Quantification kit. Every immunoSEQ 96-well plate was sequenced on a separate single-read 150-cycle Illumina NextSeq 550 flow cell. As for the original processing: The immunoSEQ output contained only junctional sequences without quality scores, so filtering could not match that applied to full-length reads. To assign V/J genes and CDR3, sequences were annotated against IMGT germline references using PyIR, a Python wrapper for IgBLAST v1.9. Reads with weak V/J assignments (E-value above 1e-6), missing CDR3, stop codons, out-of-frame junctions, or ambiguous translated residues were removed. V3J clonotypes were defined as sequences sharing the same inferred V gene, J gene, and CDR3 amino acid sequence. Percentage overlap between repertoires was calculated by dividing the number of shared unique clonotypes by the size of the smaller repertoire. Three approaches were used to assess repertoire richness: RTK rarefaction, the Chao1 estimator, and Recon v2.1 estimates of unobserved clonotypes. OLGA was used to compute generation probabilities for all TCRbeta clonotypes that the gDNA method yielded from a handful of donors. Not all clones reach the TCRdb copy of this immuneACCESS table, which keeps in-frame sequences only. Checked studies attribute under half of the gap to unresolved V genes and leave the rest unexplained. The V and J calls and the clone size are those of that table, but D and trimming were determined from the DNA. Present in this sample are 2.3 million or so clones, 90% to 95% of which were seen just once. 0.35% to 0.45% of the sample belongs to the ten largest clones.

As regards this clone: Its antigen remains unidentified. The input lacks base qualities; no much larger clone sits a single base away.

V loses 5 bases at its end and J loses 2 bases; junction bases beyond the gene matches: 6. Inclusive of the bounding cysteine and phenylalanine, the CDR3 is 15 residues long. Just the 45-base CDR3 DNA is kept, in frame starting at base 1. Via the germline V gene, CDR1 is SGHTA and CDR2 FQGTGA. The chain is assembled from TRBV7-3 and TRBJ2-7, with 10 bases in between that match TRBD1. The sequence was collected from a man between 18 and 35 years old in good health. Some clones in this sample may be carry-over from other donors' samples. The sample comprised naive CD4+ T cells from PBMCs. The label giving this sample's cell subset or site can be read as: CD45RA+ positively selected. The CDR3 protein: CASSIGQGVPYEQYF. DNA sequence: TGTGCCAGCAGCATCGGACAGGGGGTGCCCTACGAGCAGTACTTC.